A single sample is the source of the 31 T cell receptor beta chains below, sequenced in a study of T cell repertoires in cytomegalovirus infection. Each CDR3 protein is one row after TCRdb ran MiXCR on the reads. The sample includes fewer than 1,000,000 distinct CDR3 sequences, roughly 30% of them seen just once. No antigens are known for them. Material: cultured CD8+ T cells from PBMCs, obtained from culture after CMV antigen stimulation. The receptors stem from a human donor in good health (CMV status not recorded). Some clones in this sample may be carry-over from other donors' samples.

This chain joins TRBV4-2 and TRBJ2-2; a possible D gene is TRBD1 (6 bases). V lost 1 base and J lost 3, with 9 bases in between. The germline V gene encodes CDR1 LGHNA and CDR2 YNFKEQ. This CDR3 is 15 amino acids long. CDR3 sequence reads: CASSQAGADTGELFF. CDR3 DNA: TGTGCCAGCAGCCAAGCAGGGGCAGACACCGGGGAGCTGTTTTTT.

This clonotype has a count of ten or more. This sequence joins TRBV7-2 and TRBJ1-1; D gene uncertain. The CDR3 has 13 residues. Germline CDR1 reads SGHTA; CDR2 reads FQGNSA. Trimming removed 4 bases from V and 3 bases from J, with 9 bases in between. This CDR3 reads CASSSSAYTEAFF. Written as DNA, the CDR3 is TGTGCCAGCAGCTCCTCGGCGTACACTGAAGCTTTCTTT.

V is TRBV19 and J is TRBJ1-5; no firm D call. The V end was cut by 3 bases, the J end by 1 base, with 13 bases between. Germline CDR1 and CDR2: LNHDA and SQIVND (reference sequence). The CDR3 spans 16 residues. CDR3 DNA sequence: TGTGCCAGTAGTATTCCCAGCGCCGTGAGCAATCAGCCCCAGCATTTT. It translates to CASSIPSAVSNQPQHF.

This clonotype was counted a few times. The chain links TRBV4-1 to TRBJ1-5; D gene uncertain. The CDR3 runs 15 residues. Germline-derived CDR1 and CDR2 are MGHRA and YSYEKL. With 0 bases removed from V and 4 bases from J, the gap between germline ends came to 10 bases. CDR3 in DNA: TGCGCCAGCAGCCAAGATGGCAGGATAAATCAGCCCCAGCATTTT. Amino acids: CASSQDGRINQPQHF.

This clonotype was seen a few times. The chain joins TRBV27 to TRBJ1-1; D is undetermined. With 8 bases removed from V and 0 bases from J, the gap between germline ends came to 13 bases. Germline V gives CDR1 MNHEY, CDR2 SMNVEV (reference sequence). The CDR3 has 14 residues. CDR3 bases: TGTGCCAGCTCGGGCTGGCAGATGAACACTGAAGCTTTCTTT. It yields the protein CASSGWQMNTEAFF.

This sequence joins TRBV2 and TRBJ2-3, with 13 nucleotides matching TRBD2. This CDR3 comprises 17 residues. The junction had 9 bases not matched to a gene; V was cut back by 8 bases and J by 1 base. The germline V gene has CDR1 SNHLY and CDR2 FYNNEI. The DNA for the CDR3 is TGTGCCAGCGTAACTAGCGGGGGGGCCTCGGGCACAGATACGCAGTATTTT. This encodes CASVTSGGASGTDTQYF. Looking up the rest from reference TRBV2 and TRBJ2-3 gives the full variable domain: EPEVTQTPSHQVTQMGQEVILRCVPISNHLYFYWYRQILGQKVEFLVSFYNNEISEKSEIFDDQFSVERPDGSNFTLKIRSTKLEDSAMYFCASVTSGGASGTDTQYFGPGTRLTVL.

In its sample, this clonotype was seen a few times. This chain joins TRBV12-3 or TRBV12-4 and TRBJ2-1; TRBD2 aligns across 7 bases. V shed 8 bases and J 4 bases; nucleotides not matched to a gene: 5. This CDR3 contains 13 residues. The CDR3: CASVPGGYNEQFF. In DNA, the CDR3 is TGTGCCAGCGTTCCGGGGGGTTACAATGAGCAGTTCTTC.

The genes are TRBV14 and TRBJ2-1; D uncertain. V was clipped by 0 bases and J by 0 bases, with 15 bases between them. The CDR3 contains 18 residues. From germline, CDR1 is SGHDN and CDR2 FVKESK. DNA of the CDR3: TGTGCCAGCAGCCAAGATTTCGCGTTTGGAAGCTCCTACAATGAGCAGTTCTTC. It translates to CASSQDFAFGSSYNEQFF.

This clonotype was seen a few times. The chain links TRBV6-6 to TRBJ2-7, with 9 nucleotides matching TRBD1. The CDR3 length is 15 residues. V shed 2 bases and J 3 bases; nucleotides not matched to a gene: 5. Germline lookup yields CDR1 MNHNY and CDR2 SVGAGI (reference sequence). The CDR3 sequence is CASSYGGQGFYEQYV. CDR3 coding DNA: TGTGCCAGCAGTTACGGGGGACAGGGCTTCTACGAGCAGTACGTC.

The rearrangement joins TRBV29-1 to TRBJ2-2; D is ambiguous. Germline V gene data show CDR1 as SQVTM and CDR2 as ANQGSEA. The CDR3 extends over 14 amino acids. Trimming shortened V by 5 bases and J by 3 bases, and 13 bases separated the two germline ends. In DNA form, the CDR3 reads TGCAGCGTTCCGAAGAAAGGAGACACCGGGGAGCTGTTTTTT. As protein: CSVPKKGDTGELFF.

This clonotype has a handful of counts. V is TRBV19 and J is TRBJ2-1; TRBD2 agrees at 12 bases. This CDR3 region has 15 residues. Per the germline V gene, CDR1 is LNHDA and CDR2 is SQIVND (reference sequence). Trimming at V came to 4 bases and at J to 7 bases, leaving 5 bases not matched to a gene. The CDR3 is CASSRTSGVENEQFF. The CDR3 DNA reads as TGTGCCAGTAGTAGGACTAGCGGGGTTGAGAATGAGCAGTTCTTC.

This clonotype was counted between two and nine times. CDR3 DNA: TGTGCCGCCAGCAAGGTATCGAGGGGGCGAGGAGATACGCAGTATTTT. Protein product: CAASKVSRGRGDTQYF. The chain recombines TRBV2 with TRBJ2-3, with TRBD1 identical over 7 bases. This CDR3 has 16 residues. V was clipped by 11 bases and J by 5 bases; unmatched bases: 19. The germline CDR1 and CDR2 sequences are SNHLY and FYNNEI.

The genes are TRBV6-2 or TRBV6-3 and TRBJ1-2; tentatively, D is TRBD1 (5 bases). Germline loops: CDR1 MNHEY, CDR2 SVGEGT. Trimming cost V 10 bases and J 4 bases, with 22 bases left between them. The CDR3 runs to 15 residues. The CDR3 sequence is CAIKSSRPGGYGYTF. As DNA, the CDR3 is TGTGCCATCAAAAGCAGCAGACCGGGGGGCTATGGCTACACCTTC.

This clonotype was counted a few times. This chain connects TRBV10-3 to TRBJ2-1; D might be TRBD1 (6 bases). The CDR3 loop spans 12 amino acids. Germline loops: CDR1 ENHRY, CDR2 SYGVKD. V was trimmed by 5 bases and J by 8 bases, leaving 10 bases between them. Here the CDR3 reads CAISSGVHEQFF. The CDR3 nucleotides read TGTGCCATCAGTTCAGGGGTTCATGAGCAGTTCTTC.

This chain uses TRBV29-1 with TRBJ2-2, with D possibly matching TRBD2 (5 bases). The CDR3 spans 12 residues. Germline V CDR1 and CDR2: SQVTM, ANQGSEA. V was clipped by 2 bases and J by 5 bases, with 6 bases between them. The CDR3 bases are TGCAGCGTTGAAACGGGAACCGGGGAGCTGTTTTTT. It specifies CSVETGTGELFF.

This chain joins TRBV18 and TRBJ2-5; D not resolved. The CDR3 is made up of 17 amino acids. From germline, CDR1 is KGHSH and CDR2 LQKENI. Trimming stripped 0 bases from V and 1 base from J, with 15 bases between. CDR3 in DNA: TGTGCCAGCTCACCACCGCAGGTGGGCGTTATCCAAGAGACCCAGTACTTC. Amino acids: CASSPPQVGVIQETQYF.

This clonotype was counted a single time. The J gene is TRBJ1-6, the V gene TRBV27, with 8 nucleotides matching TRBD1. From germline, CDR1 is MNHEY and CDR2 SMNVEV (reference sequence). The length of the CDR3 is 15 residues. J gave up 7 bases and V 5 bases, and 7 bases lay outside the gene matches. The CDR3: CASSASTGANSPLHF. The DNA of the CDR3 is TGTGCCAGCAGTGCCTCGACAGGGGCCAATTCACCCCTCCACTTT.

This clonotype was observed many times. V gene TRBV12-3 or TRBV12-4 combines with J gene TRBJ2-7; D may be TRBD1 or TRBD2 (5 bases each). Trimming stripped 0 bases from V and 0 bases from J, with 12 bases between. This CDR3 is 16 amino acids long. The CDR3 coding sequence is TGTGCCAGCAGTTTAGCGGTGGGACCTGTCTCCTACGAGCAGTACTTC. Protein: CASSLAVGPVSYEQYF.

The chain joins TRBV5-4 to TRBJ2-3, with TRBD2 as a possible D gene (5 bases). The V end lost 3 bases, the J end lost 6 bases, and 8 bases lay between the germline ends. Per germline, CDR1 SGHNT and CDR2 YYREEE (reference sequence). This CDR3 is built from 12 residues. The CDR3 spells CASSSWTDTQYF. The CDR3 region has the DNA TGTGCCAGCAGCTCCTGGACTGATACGCAGTATTTT.

The gene calls are TRBV5-5 and TRBJ1-6, with 7 bases fitting TRBD1. The CDR3 consists of 16 residues. CDR1 is SGHKS and CDR2 is YYEKEE in the germline V gene (reference sequence). V trimming: 0 bases; J trimming: 4 bases; junction bases outside the gene matches: 4. CDR3 protein: CASSLDRGIYNSPLHF. CDR3 nucleotide sequence: TGTGCCAGCAGCTTGGACAGGGGAATTTATAATTCACCCCTCCACTTT.

The V call is TRBV5-1, the J call TRBJ1-1; no definite D call. V was clipped by 0 bases and J by 6 bases, with 15 bases between them. This CDR3 has 15 amino acids. CDR1 and CDR2 from the germline V gene are SGHRS and YFSETQ. DNA of the CDR3: TGCGCCAGCAGCTTGGACCAGGCGGGTATGGCTGAAGCTTTCTTT. Amino acid sequence: CASSLDQAGMAEAFF.

This clonotype was seen ten or more times. V and J are TRBV7-6 and TRBJ2-5; 12 positions match TRBD1. The CDR3 totals 15 residues. Per the germline V gene, CDR1 is SGHVS and CDR2 is FNYEAQ. V trimming: 1 base; J trimming: 5 bases; junction bases outside the gene matches: 2. DNA of the CDR3: TGTGCCAGCAGCTTAGGGGACAGGGGGCTGGAGACCCAGTACTTC. It codes for CASSLGDRGLETQYF.

This clonotype was seen just once. This chain uses TRBV24-1 with TRBJ2-1, with TRBD1 as a possible D gene (5 bases). V gave up 6 bases and J gave up 5 bases, with 19 bases separating them. Germline loops: CDR1 KGHDR, CDR2 SFDVKD. The CDR3 covers 16 residues. CDR3 region: CATSPRLGDSHNEQFF. The CDR3 bases are TGTGCCACCAGTCCGAGGCTAGGGGATTCCCACAATGAGCAGTTCTTC.

This clonotype was seen at least ten times. The gene calls are TRBV7-8 and TRBJ2-3; TRBD1 aligns across 7 bases. The CDR3 contains 14 residues. CDR1 is SGHVS, CDR2 FQNEAQ, per germline. V was pared by 6 bases and J by 2 bases, with 5 bases of the junction left unmatched. The CDR3 nucleotides read TGTGCCAGCAGTCCAACAGGGGCCACAGATACGCAGTATTTT. It specifies CASSPTGATDTQYF.

J is TRBJ1-1 and V is TRBV6-2 or TRBV6-3; 7 bases are shared with TRBD1. Germline values: CDR1 MNHEY, CDR2 SVGEGT. The CDR3 sequence is 16 residues long. The V and J ends lost 6 bases and 1 base, in that order; junction bases with no gene match: 11. Here the CDR3 DNA reads TGTGCCAGCAGACCGATTCCCCGGGACAGGAACACTGAAGCTTTCTTT. Protein sequence: CASRPIPRDRNTEAFF.

Many counts were recorded for this clonotype. The rearrangement joins TRBV7-8 to TRBJ2-1; no clear D. V lost 1 base and J lost 5, with 3 bases in between. Germline V gene sequence: CDR1 SGHVS, CDR2 FQNEAQ. The length of the CDR3 is 12 residues. This CDR3 is CASSLVDNEQFF. For the CDR3, the DNA is TGTGCCAGCAGCTTAGTGGACAATGAGCAGTTCTTC.

The sample holds many counts of this clonotype. The V and J genes are TRBV7-2 and TRBJ2-3; D is undetermined. V lost 2 bases to trimming and J lost 0 bases, with 9 bases between them. In germline, CDR1 is SGHTA, CDR2 FQGNSA. The CDR3 is 15 residues long. CDR3 region: CASSLSRSSTDTQYF. The CDR3, as DNA: TGTGCCAGCAGCTTATCAAGGTCCAGCACAGATACGCAGTATTTT.

The chain couples TRBV9 to TRBJ1-3; no clear D gene. Germline V gives CDR1 SGDLS, CDR2 YYNGEE. V lost 1 base and J 1 base, leaving 6 bases between the germline ends. The CDR3 is made up of 14 amino acids. DNA for the CDR3: TGTGCCAGCAGCGTAAAGGGTTCTGGAAACACCATATATTTT. It specifies CASSVKGSGNTIYF.

A single count supports this clonotype. V and J are TRBV5-6 and TRBJ1-1; tentatively, D is TRBD1 (6 bases). There are 17 residues in the CDR3. V lost 3 bases and J 3 bases, leaving 21 bases between the germline ends. The germline V gene encodes CDR1 SGHDT and CDR2 YYEEEE. The CDR3: CASSSSIRDNRYTEAFF. In DNA, the CDR3 is TGTGCCAGCAGCTCATCCATCCGGGACAACCGGTACACTGAAGCTTTCTTT.

V gene TRBV6-8 combines with J gene TRBJ2-1, with TRBD1 as a possible D gene (5 bases). The CDR3 extends over 11 amino acids. V was shortened by 11 bases and J by 7 bases, with 12 bases between the two germline ends. In germline, CDR1 is MNHGY, CDR2 SAAAGT. The DNA for the CDR3 is TGTGCCGCAAGGGCAGGGAATGAGCAGTTCTTC. It encodes CAARAGNEQFF.

V is TRBV6-2 or TRBV6-3 and J is TRBJ2-7; no definite D call. Germline assignment: CDR1 MNHEY and CDR2 SVGEGT. CDR3 length: 13 amino acids. The chain's CDR3 is CVSSYSPVYEQYV. CDR3 nucleotide sequence: TGTGTCAGCAGTTACTCCCCTGTGTACGAGCAGTACGTC.